The following is a T cell receptor beta chain sequence with its context. This clone was counted only a few times. What antigen it recognizes has not been identified. No much larger clone is present one base from it, and per-base qualities are unavailable. This sample is drawn from a study of beta chain features in type 1 diabetes (dated by TCRdb to the late 2010s). For the study in its entirety: Patients and healthy donors did not differ in mean age, gender distribution, total cell number or subset yield. Regulatory and stem cell-like memory subsets were isolated from only 8 patients and roughly eight healthy donors, whereas naive and central memory subsets came from all 30 or so donors. In the study, recently diagnosed type 1 diabetes patients and matched healthy donors were compared on the TCRB repertoires of their sorted circulating CD4+ T cell subsets. A total of 107,917,701 sorted cells were examined across all samples, and the number of cells per subset was strongly correlated with RNA yield. Overall study results and their limits: Sequencing cDNA rather than genomic DNA could over-represent highly expressing activated cells, although activation and CD3 levels did not differ between groups. Type 1 diabetes patients showed a moderate but significant shortening of TCRB CDR3 length in all four CD4+ subsets. At VDJ recombination sites, patients with type 1 diabetes made fewer insertions and deleted more nucleotides, a pattern implying thymic rearrangement abnormalities. Only small numbers of individuals were included in the HLA sub-analyses, which left unresolved whether HLA type had any influence on TCRB rearrangement. PCR may preferentially amplify shorter templates, but because patient and control samples were amplified and corrected together, any resulting skew would affect both groups equally. Naive, central memory and regulatory TCRB repertoires appeared to be more alike among patients than among healthy donors.

The High Capacity cDNA Reverse Transcription Kit was used to reverse transcribe all of the isolated RNA, meaning that expressed TCRB transcripts were what got sequenced. Deep immunoSEQ sequencing was performed on naive, central memory and regulatory T cell samples, with an average of approximately 4 million total reads per sample. Sorted cells were lysed in RLT buffer and RNA was extracted with DNase-treated RNeasy Micro or Mini kits, depending on cell number. Each cell subset was processed on its own to prevent cross-contamination, while patient and healthy donor samples were processed together. The immunoSEQ multiplex PCR was used to amplify TCRB sequences from cDNA, yielding 87-bp fragments that span the CDR3 region. Amplicons were sequenced on the Illumina HiSeq platform. The study's processing was this. Synthetic template baselines were used to correct PCR bias computationally, reads within Hamming distance 2 were collapsed, and singletons that could not be merged were discarded. Reads were aligned against IMGT so that V, D and J genes, CDR3 length and insertions or deletions at six rearrangement sites could be assigned. Within each subset, clonotype counts were normalized to sorted cell number, after which true diversity and Gini coefficients were computed with the tcR R package. The overlap coefficient, calculated on TCRB nucleotide sequences, was used to measure repertoire sharing. As a proxy for the pre-selection repertoire, out-of-frame TCRB sequences from naive cells were analyzed. TCRdb re-hosts the immuneACCESS table, in-frame sequences only. Its copies lack some clones; in the studies checked, an unresolved V gene accounts for under half of them, and the cause for the rest is not known. V and J calls and clone size come straight from that table; D and trimming were deduced from the DNA. The sample includes hundreds of thousands of clones, with roughly 17% observed a single time. The top ten clones comprise 0.02% to 0.025% of the sample.

A single peripheral blood draw of about 116 mL on average was collected from each donor into heparinised tubes. Using a panel that included CD45RO, CCR7, CD25, CD127, CD95 and CD27, naive, central memory, regulatory and stem cell-like memory CD4+ T cells were sorted on a BD FACSAria II. All sorted populations exceeded 95% purity. PBMCs were isolated immediately by Lymphoprep density gradient centrifugation and stained directly without culture. So that batch effects would be minimized, each experiment stained and sorted samples in pairs, pairing one healthy donor with one patient. The sequence was collected from a woman younger than 35 in good health. The sample comprised naive CD4+ T cells from blood. The cell subset or site label corresponds to: true naive CD4+ T cells.

The CDR3 here reads CAISGRAGGLPGAYEQYF. The bases read TGTGCCATCAGTGGAAGGGCAGGGGGCCTCCCCGGGGCCTACGAGCAGTACTTC. The rearrangement combines TRBV10-3 with TRBJ2-7; 8 bases in between match TRBD1. From cysteine to phenylalanine, the CDR3 is 18 amino acids long. The retained sequence is limited to the CDR3, 54 bases, with the frame set at the first base. In the germline V gene, CDR1 corresponds to ENHRY and CDR2 to SYGVKD. V ends up 4 bases short and J 2 bases short, with an unmatched junction base count of 16.